The source of this TCR beta chain is a study of CD8 T cells in Susac syndrome. Study-wide findings and caveats: A relatively small number of individuals underwent TCR sequencing and HLA analysis.

TCR beta from blood CD8+ and CD4+ T cells was sequenced. Negative isolation yielded CD8+ and CD4+ T cells; FACS enriched TEMRA cells. This clonotype was seen just once. Antigen specificity is unknown. RNA was extracted with the RNeasy kit, and a quantity of about 0.45 to 1 ug was reverse transcribed using random hexamers. TCR beta CDR3 was amplified by immunoSEQ multiplex PCR. This amplification extended across 54 Vbeta and 13 Jbeta segments. TCRdb re-called the immunoSEQ multiplex PCR reads with MiXCR, one entry per CDR3 protein. Here the sample spans roughly 200,000 distinct CDR3 sequences, more than 85% being singletons. Trimming stripped 0 bases from V and 4 bases from J, with 9 bases between. Germline V gene sequence: CDR1 LGHNA, CDR2 YNFKEQ. This CDR3 is 14 amino acids long.

The source of this sequence is a human donor with multiple sclerosis. Sequencing was carried out using CD4+ T cells from PBMCs. The rearrangement uses TRBV4-2 and TRBJ1-2; D is perhaps TRBD1 (5 bases). The CDR3 nucleotides read TGTGCCAGCAGCCAAGAAAGGGGAAGCTATGGCTACACCTTC. Translated, it gives CASSQERGSYGYTF.